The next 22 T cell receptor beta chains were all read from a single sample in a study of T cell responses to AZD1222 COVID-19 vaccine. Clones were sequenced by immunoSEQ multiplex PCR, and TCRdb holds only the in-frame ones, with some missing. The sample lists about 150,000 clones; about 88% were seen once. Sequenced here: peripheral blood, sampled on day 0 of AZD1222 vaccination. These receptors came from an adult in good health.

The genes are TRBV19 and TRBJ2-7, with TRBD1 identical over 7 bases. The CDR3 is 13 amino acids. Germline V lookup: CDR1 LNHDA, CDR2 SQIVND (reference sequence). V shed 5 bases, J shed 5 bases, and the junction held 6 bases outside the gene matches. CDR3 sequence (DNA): TGTGCCAGTAGTGACAGGGATATCGACGAGCAGTACTTC. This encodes CASSDRDIDEQYF.

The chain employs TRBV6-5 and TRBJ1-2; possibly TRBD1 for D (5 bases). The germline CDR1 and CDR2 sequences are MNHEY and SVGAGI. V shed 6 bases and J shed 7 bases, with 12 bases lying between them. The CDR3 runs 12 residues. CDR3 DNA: TGTGCCAGCAGATTTGAGAGGGGTGGCTACACCTTC. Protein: CASRFERGGYTF.

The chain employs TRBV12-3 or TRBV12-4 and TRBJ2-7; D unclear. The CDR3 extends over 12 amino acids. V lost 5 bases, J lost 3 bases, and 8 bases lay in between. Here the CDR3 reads CASSPVSYEQYF. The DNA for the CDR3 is TGTGCCAGCAGTCCTGTTAGCTACGAGCAGTACTTC.

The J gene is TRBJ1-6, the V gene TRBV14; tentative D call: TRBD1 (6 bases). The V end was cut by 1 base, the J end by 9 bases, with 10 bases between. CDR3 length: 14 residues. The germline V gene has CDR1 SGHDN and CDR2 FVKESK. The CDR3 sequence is CASSQVQGTSPLHF. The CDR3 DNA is TGTGCCAGCAGCCAAGTACAGGGAACTTCACCCCTCCACTTT.

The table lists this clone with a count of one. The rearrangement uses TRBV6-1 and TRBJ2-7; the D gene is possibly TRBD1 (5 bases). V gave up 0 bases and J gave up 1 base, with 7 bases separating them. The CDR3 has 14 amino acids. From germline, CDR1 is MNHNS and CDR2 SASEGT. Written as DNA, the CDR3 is TGTGCCAGCAGTGAAGCTCAGGGATCCTACGAGCAGTACTTC. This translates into CASSEAQGSYEQYF.

The CDR3 loop reads CASSQSSGGGIETQYF. CDR3 nucleotide sequence: TGCGCCAGCAGCCAATCATCGGGGGGGGGCATCGAGACCCAGTACTTC. This sequence joins TRBV4-1 and TRBJ2-5, with 8 bases that match TRBD2. V lost 2 bases and J lost 5; bases outside the gene matches: 10. The CDR3 length is 16 residues. The germline V gene has CDR1 MGHRA and CDR2 YSYEKL.

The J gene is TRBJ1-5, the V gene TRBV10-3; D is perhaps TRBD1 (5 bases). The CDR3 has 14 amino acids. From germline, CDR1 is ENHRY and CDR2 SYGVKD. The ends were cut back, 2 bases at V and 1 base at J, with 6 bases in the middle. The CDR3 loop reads CAISEGASNQPQHF. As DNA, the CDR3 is TGTGCCATCAGTGAGGGGGCGAGCAATCAGCCCCAGCATTTT.

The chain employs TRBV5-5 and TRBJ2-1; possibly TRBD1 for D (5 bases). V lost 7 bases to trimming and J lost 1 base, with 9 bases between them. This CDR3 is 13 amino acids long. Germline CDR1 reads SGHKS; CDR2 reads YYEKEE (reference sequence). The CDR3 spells CASARDSYNEQFF. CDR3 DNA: TGTGCCAGCGCCAGGGATTCCTACAATGAGCAGTTCTTC.

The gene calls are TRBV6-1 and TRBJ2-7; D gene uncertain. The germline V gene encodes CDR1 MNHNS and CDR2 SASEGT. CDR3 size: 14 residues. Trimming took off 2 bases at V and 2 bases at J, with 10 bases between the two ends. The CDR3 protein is CASSEFAVTYEQYF. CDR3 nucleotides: TGTGCCAGCAGTGAATTCGCGGTGACCTACGAGCAGTACTTC.

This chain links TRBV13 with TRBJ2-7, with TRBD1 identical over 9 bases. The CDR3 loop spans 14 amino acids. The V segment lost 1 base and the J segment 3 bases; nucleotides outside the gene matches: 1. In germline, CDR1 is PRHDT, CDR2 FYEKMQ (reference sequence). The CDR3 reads CASSLAGQGYEQYF. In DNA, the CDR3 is TGTGCCAGCAGCTTAGCGGGACAGGGCTACGAGCAGTACTTC.

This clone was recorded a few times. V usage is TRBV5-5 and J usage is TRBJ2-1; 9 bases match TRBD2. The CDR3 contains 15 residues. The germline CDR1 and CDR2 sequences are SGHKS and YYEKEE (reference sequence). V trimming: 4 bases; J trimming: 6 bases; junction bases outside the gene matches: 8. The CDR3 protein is CASSPRRAGGNEQFF. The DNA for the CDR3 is TGTGCCAGCAGCCCAAGGAGAGCGGGGGGCAATGAGCAGTTCTTC.

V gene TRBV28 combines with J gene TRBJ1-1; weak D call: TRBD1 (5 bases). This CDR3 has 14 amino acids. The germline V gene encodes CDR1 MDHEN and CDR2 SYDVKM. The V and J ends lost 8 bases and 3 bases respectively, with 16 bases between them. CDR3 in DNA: TGTGCCAGCTGTTCGGCTGGGGCGGACACTGAAGCTTTCTTT. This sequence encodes CASCSAGADTEAFF.

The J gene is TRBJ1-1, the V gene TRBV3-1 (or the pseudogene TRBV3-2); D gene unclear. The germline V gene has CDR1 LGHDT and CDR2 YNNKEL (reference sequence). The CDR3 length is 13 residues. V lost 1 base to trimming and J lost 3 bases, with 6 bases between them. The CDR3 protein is CASSQVGDTEAFF. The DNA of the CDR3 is TGTGCCAGCAGCCAAGTTGGAGACACTGAAGCTTTCTTT.

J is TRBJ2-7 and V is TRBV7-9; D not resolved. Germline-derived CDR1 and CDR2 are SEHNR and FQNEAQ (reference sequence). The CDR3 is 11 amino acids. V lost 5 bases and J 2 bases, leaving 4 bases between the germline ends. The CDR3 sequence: CASSRTYEQYF. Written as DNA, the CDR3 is TGTGCCAGCAGCCGTACCTACGAGCAGTACTTC.

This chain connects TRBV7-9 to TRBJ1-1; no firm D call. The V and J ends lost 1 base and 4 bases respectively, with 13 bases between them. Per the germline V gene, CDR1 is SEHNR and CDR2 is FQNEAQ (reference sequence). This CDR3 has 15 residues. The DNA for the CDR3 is TGTGCCAGCAGCTTAGATGCAGGCGGAGGCACTGAAGCTTTCTTT. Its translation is CASSLDAGGGTEAFF.

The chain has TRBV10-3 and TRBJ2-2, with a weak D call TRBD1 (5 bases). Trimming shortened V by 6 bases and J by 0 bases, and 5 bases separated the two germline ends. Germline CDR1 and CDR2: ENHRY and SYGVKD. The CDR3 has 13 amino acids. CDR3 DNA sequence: TGTGCCATCAGGGACACGAACACCGGGGAGCTGTTTTTT. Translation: CAIRDTNTGELFF.

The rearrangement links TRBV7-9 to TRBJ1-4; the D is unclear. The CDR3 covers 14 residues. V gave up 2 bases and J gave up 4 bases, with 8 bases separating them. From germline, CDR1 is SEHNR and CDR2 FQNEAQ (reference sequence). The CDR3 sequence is CASSLYGVNEKLFF. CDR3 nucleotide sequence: TGTGCCAGCAGCTTATATGGTGTTAATGAAAAACTGTTTTTT.

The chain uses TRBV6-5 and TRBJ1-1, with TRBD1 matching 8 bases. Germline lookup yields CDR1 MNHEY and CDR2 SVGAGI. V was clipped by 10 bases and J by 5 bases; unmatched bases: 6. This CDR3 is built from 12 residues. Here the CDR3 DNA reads TGTGCCACCAGGACAGGGTTGACTGAAGCTTTCTTT. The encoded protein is CATRTGLTEAFF.

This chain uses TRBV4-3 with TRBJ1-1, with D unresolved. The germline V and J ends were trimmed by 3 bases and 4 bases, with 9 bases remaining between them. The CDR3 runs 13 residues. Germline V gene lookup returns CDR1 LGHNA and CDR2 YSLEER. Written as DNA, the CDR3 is TGCGCCAGCAGCCATAGGGTGGCCACTGAAGCTTTCTTT. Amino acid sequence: CASSHRVATEAFF.

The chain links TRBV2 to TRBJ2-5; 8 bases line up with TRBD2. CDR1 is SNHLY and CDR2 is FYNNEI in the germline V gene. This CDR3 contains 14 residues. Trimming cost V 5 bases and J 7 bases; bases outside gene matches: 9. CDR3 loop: CASSLSGVLGTQYF. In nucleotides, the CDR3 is TGTGCCAGCAGTCTTAGCGGGGTCCTTGGGACCCAGTACTTC.

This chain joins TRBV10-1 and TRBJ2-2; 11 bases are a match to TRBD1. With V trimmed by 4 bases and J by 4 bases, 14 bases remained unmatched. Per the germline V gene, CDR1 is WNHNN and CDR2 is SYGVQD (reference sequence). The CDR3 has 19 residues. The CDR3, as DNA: TGCGCCAGCAGTGCCCCGGGACAGGGGGGCCGTTCGGGCACCGGGGAGCTGTTTTTT. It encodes CASSAPGQGGRSGTGELFF.

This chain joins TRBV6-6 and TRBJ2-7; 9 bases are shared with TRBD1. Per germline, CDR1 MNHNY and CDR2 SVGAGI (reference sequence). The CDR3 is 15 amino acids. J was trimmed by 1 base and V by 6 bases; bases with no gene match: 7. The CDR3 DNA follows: TGTGCCAGCAGCTCCGACAGGGGGGGGTCCTACGAGCAGTACTTC. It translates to CASSSDRGGSYEQYF.